The rows below give T cell receptor beta chains drawn from one sample of a study of shared T cell receptors in the human thymus. Sequencing used immunoSEQ multiplex PCR; TCRdb keeps in-frame clones, though not all of them. The sample holds hundreds of thousands of clones; roughly 90% are singletons and the top ten take roughly 0.0097%. These data are also associated with another study on human thymus T cells.

The sequenced material came from thymocytes. These receptors were taken from a boy in the first two years of life with a congenital heart defect. Both conserved end residues are part of each CDR3. D genes are given only for firm matches. Size is omitted from some rows. Given values are once, few, many or a class for expanded clones.

clone_size	d_call	v_call	j_call	cdr3_aa	cdr3_nt
.	TRBD1	TRBV19	TRBJ2-5	CASNTGGPWETQYF	TGTGCCAGTAATACAGGGGGACCCTGGGAGACCCAGTACTTC
.	.	TRBV4-1	TRBJ2-2	CASSQEQSGLGANTGELFF	TGCGCCAGCAGCCAAGAACAGTCAGGGTTAGGAGCGAACACCGGGGAGCTGTTTTTT
.	.	TRBV19	TRBJ2-2	CASSIPPDSSHTGELFF	TGTGCCAGTAGTATTCCCCCGGACAGTAGTCACACCGGGGAGCTGTTTTTT
.	TRBD1	TRBV4-1	TRBJ2-5	CASSQDREAPAGGMKTQYF	TGCGCCAGCAGCCAAGATAGAGAGGCCCCGGCAGGGGGCATGAAGACCCAGTACTTC
.	.	TRBV18	TRBJ2-3	CASSPTERAWGADTQYF	TGTGCCAGCTCACCAACGGAGCGGGCCTGGGGCGCAGATACGCAGTATTTT
.	.	TRBV2	TRBJ2-3	CASKQAPRGRGPRDTQYF	TGTGCCAGCAAGCAAGCCCCTCGAGGCAGGGGTCCCCGAGATACGCAGTATTTT
.	TRBD2	TRBV11-3	TRBJ2-1	CASSLEVTSGDNEQFF	TGTGCCAGCAGCCTCGAGGTGACTAGCGGGGACAATGAGCAGTTCTTC
once	TRBD1	TRBV7-9	TRBJ2-2	CASSRTVGGGGGELFF	TGTGCCAGCAGCCGTACTGTAGGGGGCGGAGGCGGGGAGCTGTTTTTT
.	.	TRBV10-2	TRBJ2-3	CASSEGRGTDTQYF	TGCGCCAGCAGTGAAGGCAGGGGCACAGATACGCAGTATTTT
.	TRBD1	TRBV29-1	TRBJ2-5	CSVEDREGDRGGKTQYF	TGCAGCGTTGAAGATCGGGAAGGGGACAGGGGCGGGAAGACCCAGTACTTC
.	TRBD2	TRBV9	TRBJ2-7	CASSVYGGRGTYEQYF	TGTGCCAGCAGCGTATATGGCGGGAGGGGGACCTACGAGCAGTACTTC
.	.	TRBV19	TRBJ2-7	CASSIPRTVFRSYEQYF	TGTGCCAGTAGTATACCGAGAACAGTTTTTCGCTCCTACGAGCAGTACTTC
.	.	TRBV4-2	TRBJ1-5	CASSQEAETDSNQPQHF	TGTGCCAGCAGCCAAGAGGCTGAGACAGATAGCAATCAGCCCCAGCATTTT
.	.	TRBV5-1	TRBJ1-2	CASSAPDSYGYTF	TGCGCCAGCAGCGCCCCCGACAGCTATGGCTACACCTTC
.	.	TRBV6-5	TRBJ2-5	CASSLRILGAQYF	TGTGCCAGCAGCTTAAGGATCCTCGGGGCCCAGTACTTC
few	.	TRBV4-2	TRBJ1-5	CASSQDRRAKSGGQPQHF	TGTGCCAGCAGCCAAGATCGCAGGGCCAAAAGCGGGGGTCAGCCCCAGCATTTT
.	TRBD2	TRBV5-1	TRBJ2-3	CASSSGTSGNTDTQYF	TGCGCCAGCAGCTCGGGGACTAGCGGAAACACAGATACGCAGTATTTT